This is a list of T cell receptor beta chains from one sample in a study of blood T cell repertoires in COVID-19. The table came from immunoSEQ multiplex PCR; TCRdb's copy has only in-frame clones and leaves some out. The table has over 250,000 clones, around 90% seen once. The sample was peripheral blood. The receptors here all came from a man aged 55-75 years who had recovered from COVID-19. The CDR3 runs from the conserved cysteine through the conserved F or W. D genes are given only for firm matches. Only part of the rows carry a size: once, few, many, or a class if the clone is expanded.

clone_size j_call d_call v_call cdr3_aa cdr3_nt
- TRBJ2-3 - TRBV20-1 CSASPGVRSTDTQYF TGCAGTGCTAGTCCGGGGGTACGAAGCACAGATACGCAGTATTTT
- TRBJ2-5 - TRBV11-2 CASSFTGLSQETQYF TGTGCCAGCAGCTTTACAGGGCTGTCCCAAGAGACCCAGTACTTC
- TRBJ1-3 TRBD1 TRBV19 CASSSPPGQIISGNTIYF TGTGCCAGTAGTAGCCCACCGGGACAGATTATCTCTGGAAACACCATATATTTT
few TRBJ2-7 - TRBV7-9 CASSLTSFWYEQYF TGTGCCAGCAGCTTAACTAGCTTCTGGTACGAGCAGTACTTC
- TRBJ2-3 TRBD2 TRBV3-1/TRBV3-2 CASSELGGLAGAKITDTQYF TGTGCCAGCAGCGAATTGGGGGGACTAGCGGGAGCTAAAATCACAGATACGCAGTATTTT
- TRBJ1-5 - TRBV19 CASSIDQRQASNQPQHF TGTGCCAGTAGTATAGACCAGAGACAGGCTTCTAATCAGCCCCAGCATTTT
- TRBJ1-4 TRBD1 TRBV19 CASSLGTGQEKLFF TGTGCCAGTAGTCTCGGGACAGGTCAAGAAAAACTGTTTTTT
- TRBJ2-7 TRBD2 TRBV11-3 CASSPDSFAHFPGGEQYF TGTGCCAGCAGCCCAGACAGTTTCGCTCATTTCCCGGGGGGAGAGCAGTACTTC
few TRBJ1-1 TRBD1 TRBV7-2 CASSLGDRVSAFF TGTGCCAGCAGCTTAGGAGACAGGGTTTCTGCTTTCTTT
- TRBJ2-3 - TRBV2 CASSDVRVRASTDTQYF TGTGCCAGCAGTGATGTCCGGGTCAGGGCGAGCACAGATACGCAGTATTTT
- TRBJ1-2 TRBD1 TRBV6-5 CASWTGVNYGYTF TGTGCCAGCTGGACAGGGGTTAACTATGGCTACACCTTC
- TRBJ1-2 - TRBV5-1 CASSLLGVDYGYTF TGCGCCAGCAGCTTGTTGGGAGTCGACTATGGCTACACCTTC
- TRBJ1-2 TRBD1 TRBV5-8 CASSLFLGGAGGYTF TGTGCCAGCAGCTTGTTTTTAGGGGGCGCGGGCGGCTACACCTTC
once TRBJ2-7 - TRBV4-2 CASSWQGTSYEQYF TGTGCCAGCAGCTGGCAGGGAACTTCCTACGAGCAGTACTTC
- TRBJ2-7 TRBD2 TRBV5-6 CASSFGTSGYSYEQYF TGTGCCAGCAGCTTTGGGACTAGCGGATATTCCTACGAGCAGTACTTC
- TRBJ2-1 - TRBV19 CASTTLGGSYNEQFF TGTGCCAGTACCACATTGGGGGGCTCCTACAATGAGCAGTTCTTC
- TRBJ1-1 - TRBV19 CASSIGGAGTEAFF TGTGCCAGTAGTATTGGCGGGGCGGGGACTGAAGCTTTCTTT
- TRBJ1-1 TRBD1 TRBV7-3 CASSLIDAGGIDRGGVAEAFF TGTGCCAGCAGCTTAATTGATGCAGGCGGAATCGACAGGGGGGGAGTCGCTGAAGCTTTCTTT
few TRBJ1-5 - TRBV11-2 CASSPWPPGEPQHF TGTGCCAGCAGCCCTTGGCCACCCGGGGAGCCCCAGCATTTT
- TRBJ1-5 - TRBV27 CASSTYQDSNQPQHF TGTGCCAGCAGTACCTACCAGGATAGCAATCAGCCCCAGCATTTT
- TRBJ1-2 - TRBV2 CASSGTPRGDGYTF TGTGCCAGCAGCGGGACACCGCGAGGAGATGGCTACACCTTC